Listed here is a single T cell receptor beta chain. This clone was observed once. Its antigen target is currently unknown. No base qualities exist here, and no much larger clone lies one base off it. V was cut back by 8 bases and J by 1 base, leaving a gap of 11 bases between them. According to the germline V gene, CDR1 reads ENHRY and CDR2 reads SYGVKD. The cysteine opens and the phenylalanine closes a CDR3 of 13 amino acids. Of the read, only the CDR3 DNA is kept; its 39 bases are in frame from base 1. Receptor libraries were prepared by the immunoSEQ multiplex PCR assay. The table was pulled from immuneACCESS by TCRdb, which kept in-frame rearrangements only. Such tables lose some clones; where checked, under half of the loss comes from unresolved V genes, and the rest has no known cause. The sample data list approximately 120,000 clones, and roughly 86% of these were observed just once. Jointly, the top ten make up about 13% of the sample.

For every enrolled patient, mismatch repair deficiency was confirmed by either polymerase chain reaction or immunohistochemistry. TCR sequencing was performed for a few patients who responded to pembrolizumab therapy. Pembrolizumab PD-1 blockade was prospectively tested in advanced mismatch repair-deficient cancers, regardless of tissue of origin, in the phase II trial. Peripheral blood T cell samples were gathered serially, both before PD-1 blockade started and at multiple time points afterward. Blood sampling times were reported as weeks after the first pembrolizumab dose. The sample comes from a study of PD-1 blockade in mismatch repair-deficient tumors (dated by TCRdb to 2015 to 2018). Background for the entire study: The trial enrolled 86 consecutive patients with roughly twelve mismatch repair-deficient cancer types between 2013 and September 2016, all previously treated and progressing. Tumor-associated T cell clones in the peripheral blood of patients responding to PD-1 blockade were tracked using deep sequencing of TCR CDR3 regions.

Beyond this particular receptor, the publication reports: Tumor-resident clones, often undetectable in blood before treatment, expanded rapidly after pembrolizumab and then contracted, generally before radiologic responses.

The specimen was peripheral blood, collected 44 weeks after starting pembrolizumab. The receptor's source is an adult with mismatch repair-deficient cancer. In this chain, TRBV10-3 is recombined with TRBJ1-1, with no reliable assignment of the D segment. The DNA reads TGTGCCATCTCCGGAAATCAGAACACTGAAGCTTTCTTT. The encoded protein is CAISGNQNTEAFF.